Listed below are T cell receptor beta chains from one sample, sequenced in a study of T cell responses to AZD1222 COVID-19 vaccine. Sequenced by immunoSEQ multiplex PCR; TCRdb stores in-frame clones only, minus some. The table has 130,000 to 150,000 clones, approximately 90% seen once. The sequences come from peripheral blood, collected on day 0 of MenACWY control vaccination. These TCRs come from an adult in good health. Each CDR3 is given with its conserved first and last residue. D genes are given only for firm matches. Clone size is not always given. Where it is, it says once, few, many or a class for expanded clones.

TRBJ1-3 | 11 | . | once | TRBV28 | CASSLRNTIYF | TGTGCCAGCAGTTTGAGAAACACCATATATTTT
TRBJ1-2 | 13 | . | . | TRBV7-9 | CASSLGTVYGYTF | TGTGCCAGCAGCTTAGGGACAGTCTATGGCTACACCTTC
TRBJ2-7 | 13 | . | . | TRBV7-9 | CASSPLGPYEQYF | TGTGCCAGCAGCCCTCTCGGCCCGTACGAGCAGTACTTC
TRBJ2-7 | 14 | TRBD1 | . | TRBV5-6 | CASSFHRGRYEQYF | TGTGCCAGCAGCTTCCACAGGGGGAGGTACGAGCAGTACTTC
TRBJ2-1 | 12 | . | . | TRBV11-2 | CASSLGVNEQFF | TGTGCCAGCAGCTTAGGGGTCAATGAGCAGTTCTTC
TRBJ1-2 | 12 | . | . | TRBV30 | CASQGSNYGYTF | TGTGCCTCCCAAGGTTCTAACTATGGCTACACCTTC
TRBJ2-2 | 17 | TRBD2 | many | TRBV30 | CAWSQGTSGANTGELFF | TGTGCCTGGAGCCAAGGGACTAGCGGCGCGAACACCGGGGAGCTGTTTTTT
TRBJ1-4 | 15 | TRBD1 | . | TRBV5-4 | CASSHTGGGNEKLFF | TGTGCCAGCAGCCACACAGGGGGCGGTAATGAAAAACTGTTTTTT
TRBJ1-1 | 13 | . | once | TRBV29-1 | CSVEWGARTEAFF | TGCAGCGTTGAATGGGGGGCGCGCACTGAAGCTTTCTTT
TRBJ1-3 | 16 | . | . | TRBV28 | CASSLSTGSSGNTIYF | TGTGCCAGCAGTTTATCGACGGGAAGCTCTGGAAACACCATATATTTT
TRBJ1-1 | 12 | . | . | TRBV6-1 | CASSEGAIEAFF | TGTGCCAGCAGTGAAGGGGCGATAGAAGCTTTCTTT
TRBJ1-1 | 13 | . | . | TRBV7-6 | CASSRSPNTEAFF | TGTGCCAGCAGCCGGTCCCCGAACACTGAAGCTTTCTTT
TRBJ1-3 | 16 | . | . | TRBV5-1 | CASSPWTVVSGNTIYF | TGCGCCAGCAGCCCATGGACGGTCGTCTCTGGAAACACCATATATTTT
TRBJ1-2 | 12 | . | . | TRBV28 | CASSLQNYGYTF | TGTGCCAGCAGTTTACAGAACTATGGCTACACCTTC
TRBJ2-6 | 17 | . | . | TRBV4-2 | CASSQEEGASGANVLTF | TGTGCCAGCAGCCAAGAGGAAGGGGCCTCTGGGGCCAACGTCCTGACTTTC
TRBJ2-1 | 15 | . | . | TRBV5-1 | CASSPRGPGYNEQFF | TGCGCCAGCAGCCCCCGAGGGCCCGGCTACAATGAGCAGTTCTTC
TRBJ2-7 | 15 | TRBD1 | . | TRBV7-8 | CASSVGRTGSYEQYF | TGTGCCAGCAGCGTAGGTAGGACAGGATCCTACGAGCAGTACTTC
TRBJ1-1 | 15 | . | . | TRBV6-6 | CASSYSREIVTEAFF | TGTGCCAGCAGTTACTCGCGGGAGATAGTAACTGAAGCTTTCTTT
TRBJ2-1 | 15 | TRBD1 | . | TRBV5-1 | CASSTRTGLGNEQFF | TGCGCCAGCAGCACCAGGACAGGGCTGGGGAATGAGCAGTTCTTC
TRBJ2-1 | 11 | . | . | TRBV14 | CASSQENEQFF | TGTGCCAGCAGCCAAGAGAATGAGCAGTTCTTC
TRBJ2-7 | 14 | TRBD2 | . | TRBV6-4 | CASSPIAGIGEQYF | TGTGCCAGCAGCCCTATAGCGGGGATAGGCGAGCAGTACTTC
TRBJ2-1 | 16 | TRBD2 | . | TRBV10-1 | CASSAGTSGNHGEQFF | TGCGCCAGCAGCGCCGGGACTAGCGGGAATCACGGTGAGCAGTTCTTC
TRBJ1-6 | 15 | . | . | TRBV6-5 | CASRVPGSYNSPLHF | TGTGCCAGCAGAGTCCCGGGCTCCTATAATTCACCCCTCCACTTT
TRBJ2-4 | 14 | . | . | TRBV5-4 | CASSLASAKNIQYF | TGTGCCAGCAGCTTGGCCTCGGCCAAAAACATTCAGTACTTC
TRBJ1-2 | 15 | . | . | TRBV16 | CASSQSGTNNYGYTF | TGTGCCAGCAGCCAATCAGGGACGAATAACTATGGCTACACCTTC
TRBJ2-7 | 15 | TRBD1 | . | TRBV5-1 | CASSLDWDSSYEQYF | TGCGCCAGCAGCTTGGATTGGGACAGTTCCTACGAGCAGTACTTC
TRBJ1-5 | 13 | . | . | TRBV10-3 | CAITGGLDQPQHF | TGTGCCATCACGGGAGGCCTGGACCAGCCCCAGCATTTT
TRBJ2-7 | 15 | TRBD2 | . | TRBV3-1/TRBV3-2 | CASSQVGGAPYEQYF | TGTGCCAGCAGCCAAGTCGGGGGGGCCCCCTACGAGCAGTACTTC
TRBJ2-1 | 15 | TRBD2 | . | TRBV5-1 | CASSFPSGTLNEQFF | TGCGCCAGCAGCTTCCCTAGCGGAACACTGAATGAGCAGTTCTTC
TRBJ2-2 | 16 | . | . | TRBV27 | CASSFSGTLNTGELFF | TGTGCCAGCAGTTTCTCCGGGACTCTGAACACCGGGGAGCTGTTTTTT
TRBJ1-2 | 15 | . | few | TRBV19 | CASSGTGTVRRGYTF | TGTGCCAGTAGTGGGACCGGGACCGTCAGAAGGGGCTACACCTTC
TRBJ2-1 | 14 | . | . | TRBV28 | CASSLGGSRDEQFF | TGTGCCAGCAGCTTGGGGGGCTCACGGGATGAGCAGTTCTTC
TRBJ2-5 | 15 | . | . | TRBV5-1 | CASSLAGGLWETQYF | TGCGCCAGCAGCTTGGCCGGGGGGCTTTGGGAGACCCAGTACTTC
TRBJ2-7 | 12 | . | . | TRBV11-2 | CASSPGGYEQYF | TGTGCCAGCAGCCCCGGTGGGTACGAGCAGTACTTC
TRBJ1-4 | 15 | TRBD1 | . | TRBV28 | CASSRGRQGREKLFF | TGTGCCAGCAGCCGTGGAAGACAGGGTAGAGAAAAACTGTTTTTT
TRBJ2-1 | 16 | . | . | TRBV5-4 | CASSPDSAVGYNEQFF | TGTGCCAGCAGCCCCGACTCGGCCGTCGGATACAATGAGCAGTTCTTC
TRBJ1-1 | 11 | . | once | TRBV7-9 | CASRTNTEAFF | TGTGCCAGCCGGACGAACACTGAAGCTTTCTTT
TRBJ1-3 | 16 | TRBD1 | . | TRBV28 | CASRPTQGTSGNTIYF | TGTGCCAGCAGGCCAACACAGGGGACCTCTGGAAACACCATATATTTT
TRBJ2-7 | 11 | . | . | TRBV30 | CALSVEYEQYF | TGTGCGCTTTCGGTTGAATACGAGCAGTACTTC
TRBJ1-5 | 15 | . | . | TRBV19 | CASSILGAGNQPQHF | TGTGCCAGTAGTATATTGGGGGCCGGCAATCAGCCCCAGCATTTT
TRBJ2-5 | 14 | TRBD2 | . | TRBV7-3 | CASSPGLVVETQYF | TGTGCCAGCAGCCCTGGACTAGTCGTAGAGACCCAGTACTTC
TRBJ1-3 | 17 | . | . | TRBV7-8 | CASSHFSIGVSGNTIYF | TGTGCCAGCAGCCACTTCAGTATCGGGGTTTCTGGAAACACCATATATTTT
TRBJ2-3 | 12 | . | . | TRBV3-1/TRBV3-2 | CASSRGADTQYF | TGTGCCAGCAGCCGGGGCGCAGATACGCAGTATTTT
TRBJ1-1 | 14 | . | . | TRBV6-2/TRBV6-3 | CASSYAEGHTEAFF | TGTGCCAGCAGTTATGCGGAGGGGCACACTGAAGCTTTCTTT
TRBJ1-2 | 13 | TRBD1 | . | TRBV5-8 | CASTWGTGDGYTF | TGTGCCAGCACCTGGGGGACAGGGGATGGCTACACCTTC
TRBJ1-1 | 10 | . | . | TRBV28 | CVVMDTEAFF | TGTGTTGTTATGGACACTGAAGCTTTCTTT
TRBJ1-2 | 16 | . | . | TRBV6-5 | CASSYRGGAPRDGYTF | TGTGCCAGCAGTTATAGGGGAGGGGCACCGCGGGATGGCTACACCTTC
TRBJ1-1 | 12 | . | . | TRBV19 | CASSLGTIEAFF | TGTGCCAGTAGTTTAGGGACGATTGAAGCTTTCTTT
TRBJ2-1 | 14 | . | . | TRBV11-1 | CASSSRRGSDEQFF | TGTGCCAGCAGCTCGAGAAGGGGGAGCGATGAGCAGTTCTTC
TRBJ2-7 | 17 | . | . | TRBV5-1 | CASSLLPRDTHPYEQYF | TGCGCCAGCAGCTTACTACCCCGGGATACCCACCCCTACGAGCAGTACTTC
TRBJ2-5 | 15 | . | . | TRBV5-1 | CASSYAPGPQETQYF | TGCGCCAGCAGCTACGCTCCGGGGCCCCAAGAGACCCAGTACTTC
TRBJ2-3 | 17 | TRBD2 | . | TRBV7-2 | CASSLLAGGPSTDTQYF | TGTGCCAGCAGCTTACTAGCGGGAGGCCCTAGCACAGATACGCAGTATTTT
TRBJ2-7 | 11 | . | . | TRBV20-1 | CSARSSYEQYF | TGCAGTGCTAGGAGCAGCTACGAGCAGTACTTC
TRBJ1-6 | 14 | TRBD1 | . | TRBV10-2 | CASRGQGESSPLHF | TGCGCCAGTCGGGGACAGGGTGAGAGTTCACCCCTCCACTTT
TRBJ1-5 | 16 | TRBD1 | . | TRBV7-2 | CASSSRTGSSNQPQHF | TGTGCCAGCAGCTCGCGGACAGGGAGTAGCAATCAGCCCCAGCATTTT
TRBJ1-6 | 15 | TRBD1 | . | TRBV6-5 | CASRTRDSPNSPLHF | TGTGCCAGCAGAACCCGGGACAGTCCTAATTCACCCCTCCACTTT
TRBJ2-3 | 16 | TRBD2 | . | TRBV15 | CATSSRSGGGTDTQYF | TGTGCCACCAGCAGCCGGAGCGGGGGGGGCACAGATACGCAGTATTTT
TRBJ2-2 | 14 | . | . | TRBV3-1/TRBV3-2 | CASSQMRFTGELFF | TGTGCCAGCAGCCAAATGCGGTTCACCGGGGAGCTGTTTTTT
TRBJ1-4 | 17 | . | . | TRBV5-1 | CASSLPQGTASNEKLFF | TGCGCCAGCAGCTTGCCTCAAGGGACGGCGTCTAATGAAAAACTGTTTTTT
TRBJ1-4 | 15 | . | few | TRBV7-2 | CASSPRGSTNEKLFF | TGTGCCAGCAGCCCAAGGGGGTCTACTAATGAAAAACTGTTTTTT